Sequencing of this T cell receptor beta chain was carried out in a study of human T cells and chemical hapten exposure. Study in general: Patch testing was performed with 0.01% DPC on the upper back, with reading at 6 days. Cases of alopecia areata, totalis or universalis occurred in a predominantly female patient group. The variation in per-sample TCR yields arose mainly from small differences in pooled library volumes.

Germline V CDR1 and CDR2: MNHNS, SASEGT. Trimming took 2 bases from V and 7 from J, leaving 6 bases between them. The CDR3 runs 13 residues. In its sample, this clonotype was seen many times. Sample time point: patch test 1, 2 weeks after DPC sensitization. The sample's treatment: therapeutic diphenylcyclopropenone sensitization with weekly scalp DPC. Total RNA was extracted from unfractionated whole blood. Via MiXCR, TCRdb re-called the RACE reads, giving one row per CDR3 protein. The sample includes about 380,000 distinct CDR3 sequences, roughly 4.8% of them seen just once. This sequence originates from a woman aged 45-60 years with alopecia areata. Some clones in this sample may be carry-over from other donors' samples. The sample was whole blood, taken in connection with sensitization to the hapten diphenylcyclopropenone (DPC). The chain joins TRBV6-1 to TRBJ1-6; D gene uncertain. As DNA, the CDR3 is TGTGCCAGCAGTGAAAACGCAAATTCACCCCTCCACTTT. This sequence encodes CASSENANSPLHF.